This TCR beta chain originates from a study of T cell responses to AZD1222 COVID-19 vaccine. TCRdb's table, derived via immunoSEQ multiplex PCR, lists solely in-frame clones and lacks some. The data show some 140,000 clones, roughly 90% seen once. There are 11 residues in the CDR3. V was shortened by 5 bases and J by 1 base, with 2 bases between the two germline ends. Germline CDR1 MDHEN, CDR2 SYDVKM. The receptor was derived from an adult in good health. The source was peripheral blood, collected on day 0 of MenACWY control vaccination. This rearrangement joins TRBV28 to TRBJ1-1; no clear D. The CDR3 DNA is TGTGCCAGCAGTCAGAACACTGAAGCTTTCTTT. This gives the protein CASSQNTEAFF.